A single sample is the source of the 2 T cell receptor beta chains below, sequenced in a study of cytomegalovirus exposure and HLA in healthy donors. The primer mix had 60 Vbeta and 13 Jbeta primers. TCRdb's table, derived via immunoSEQ multiplex PCR, lists solely in-frame clones and lacks some. The data show about 150,000 clones, roughly 73% seen once. Sequencing was performed on PBMCs. Receptor source: a young man in good health and CMV-seropositive.

The CDR3 nucleotides read TGTGCCAGCAGCGTAGCTTCACAGGGTGCTTCCCAATCCCCTGAAGCTTTCTTT. Residues: CASSVASQGASQSPEAFF. The J gene is TRBJ1-1, the V gene TRBV9; possibly TRBD1 for D (6 bases). Germline V gene sequence: CDR1 SGDLS, CDR2 YYNGEE. CDR3 length: 18 amino acids. The V end lost 0 bases, the J end lost 6 bases, and 24 bases lay between the germline ends.

The chain links TRBV6-1 to TRBJ2-2; D perhaps matches TRBD2 (5 bases). V lost 4 bases, J lost 0 bases, and 6 bases lay in between. The CDR3 sequence is 14 residues long. The V gene's germline CDR1 is MNHNS and CDR2 SASEGT. The CDR3 coding sequence is TGTGCCAGCAGTGGGACTGCGAACACCGGGGAGCTGTTTTTT. This translates into CASSGTANTGELFF.